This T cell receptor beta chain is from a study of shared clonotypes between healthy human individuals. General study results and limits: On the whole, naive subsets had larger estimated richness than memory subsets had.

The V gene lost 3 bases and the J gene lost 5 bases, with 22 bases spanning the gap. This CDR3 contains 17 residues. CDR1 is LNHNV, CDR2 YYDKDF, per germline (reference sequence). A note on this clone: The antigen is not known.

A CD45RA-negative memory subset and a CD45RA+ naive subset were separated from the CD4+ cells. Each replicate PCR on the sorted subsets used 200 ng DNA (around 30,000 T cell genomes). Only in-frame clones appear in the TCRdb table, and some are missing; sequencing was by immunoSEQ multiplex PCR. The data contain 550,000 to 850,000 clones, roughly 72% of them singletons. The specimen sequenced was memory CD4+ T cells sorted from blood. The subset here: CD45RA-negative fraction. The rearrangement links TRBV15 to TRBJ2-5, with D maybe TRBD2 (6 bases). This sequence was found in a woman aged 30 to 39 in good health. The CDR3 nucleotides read TGTGCCACCAGCAGCCCCATGCCGAAGCGGGCCGGGGAGACCCAGTACTTC. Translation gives CATSSPMPKRAGETQYF.